These T cell receptor beta chains were read from a single sample in a study of post-analysis software for immune sequencing data. TCRdb processed the PCR reads anew with MiXCR; each CDR3 protein has one entry. This sample carries about 770,000 distinct CDR3 sequences, around 46% of them seen once, and the ten largest clones take roughly 5.2%. The material sequenced was blood. These receptors came from a girl between 10 and 17 years old with multiple sclerosis. CDR3s include the opening cysteine and the closing phenylalanine or tryptophan. Each record gives: V gene, J gene, CDR3 length, clone size, D gene, CDR3 protein, CDR3 DNA. The D gene is left open where the match is weak. Clone size, where shown, is once, few, many, or a class for clones that have expanded.

TRBV20-1	TRBJ2-5	14	few	.	CSAVDSANQETQYF	TGCAGTGCTGTCGACTCGGCGAACCAAGAGACCCAGTACTTC
TRBV12-3/TRBV12-4	TRBJ1-2	15	.	.	CASSFPSRGGYGYTF	TGTGCCAGCAGTTTCCCGTCGAGAGGGGGGTACGGCTACACCTTC
TRBV3-1	TRBJ2-5	19	.	TRBD2	CASSQVILSGEYLQETQYF	TGTGCCAGCAGCCAAGTAATTCTTAGCGGGGAATACCTCCAAGAGACCCAGTACTTC
TRBV21-1	TRBJ2-1	13	few	.	CAIPTGTDNEQFF	TGTGCCATCCCCACCGGGACAGACAATGAGCAGTTCTTC
TRBV10-3	TRBJ2-5	14	.	TRBD1	CAISGGQLQETQYF	TGTGCCATCAGTGGGGGACAGCTCCAAGAGACCCAGTACTTC
TRBV29-1	TRBJ2-7	12	.	.	CSVDDGSYEQYF	TGCAGCGTTGACGACGGTTCCTACGAGCAGTACTTC
TRBV7-2	TRBJ2-2	16	.	TRBD2	CASSLKAGGLTGELFF	TGTGCCAGCAGCTTAAAAGCGGGAGGCCTCACCGGGGAGCTGTTTTTT
TRBV7-2	TRBJ2-1	13	.	.	CASSFWLGNEQFF	TGTGCCAGCAGCTTTTGGCTCGGCAATGAGCAGTTCTTC
TRBV30	TRBJ2-4	15	.	TRBD1	CAWTPQGAAKNIQYF	TGTGCCTGGACCCCTCAGGGGGCGGCCAAAAACATTCAGTACTTC
TRBV10-3	TRBJ2-5	14	many	.	CAIKTETDQETQYF	TGTGCCATCAAAACGGAGACAGACCAAGAGACCCAGTACTTC
TRBV20-1	TRBJ2-1	11	few	.	CSANYPGEQFF	TGCAGTGCGAATTATCCTGGTGAGCAGTTCTTC
TRBV13	TRBJ2-7	18	.	TRBD1	CASSQTNWGQGITYEQYF	TGTGCCAGCAGCCAAACAAACTGGGGACAGGGGATTACCTACGAGCAGTACTTC
TRBV24-1	TRBJ2-1	17	few	TRBD2	CATSEPPGLASYNEQFF	TGTGCCACCAGTGAACCCCCGGGACTAGCTAGTTACAATGAGCAGTTCTTC
TRBV15	TRBJ2-7	18	few	TRBD1	CATSSYIFTGGSSYEQYF	TGTGCCACCAGCAGTTATATTTTCACAGGGGGGAGCTCCTACGAGCAGTACTTC
TRBV12-3/TRBV12-4	TRBJ2-5	15	.	.	CASSFSPAAQETQYF	TGTGCCAGCAGTTTCTCGCCGGCGGCCCAAGAGACCCAGTACTTC
TRBV7-9	TRBJ2-3	17	.	TRBD2	CASPGTSGIGPTDTQYF	TGTGCCAGCCCAGGGACTAGCGGGATTGGGCCTACAGATACGCAGTATTTT
TRBV7-2	TRBJ2-7	15	.	.	CASSLVPGVSYEQYF	TGTGCCAGCAGCTTAGTTCCTGGGGTCTCCTACGAGCAGTACTTC
TRBV3-1	TRBJ2-1	16	.	.	CASSQAEGGAYNEQFF	TGTGCCAGCAGCCAAGCAGAAGGGGGAGCCTACAATGAGCAGTTCTTC
TRBV7-9	TRBJ2-3	14	.	.	CASSPRTRTDTQYF	TGTGCCAGCAGCCCCCGGACTCGCACAGATACGCAGTATTTT
TRBV7-9	TRBJ1-1	16	.	TRBD1	CASSTPIQGAPTEAFF	TGTGCCAGCAGCACCCCAATCCAGGGGGCCCCCACTGAAGCTTTCTTT
TRBV11-2	TRBJ2-1	16	.	.	CASSLGGSWGSDEQFF	TGTGCCAGCAGCTTAGGTGGTAGTTGGGGGTCGGATGAGCAGTTCTTC
TRBV5-1	TRBJ2-7	15	.	.	CASSFRGGDFVEQYF	TGCGCCAGCAGTTTTCGTGGAGGTGATTTTGTCGAGCAGTACTTC
TRBV7-2	TRBJ2-5	16	few	.	CASSLGRGRAQETQYF	TGTGCCAGCAGCTTGGGGAGGGGGCGGGCGCAAGAGACCCAGTACTTC
TRBV20-1	TRBJ2-5	16	.	TRBD1	CSASPSGTGYGETQYF	TGCAGTGCTAGCCCCTCCGGGACAGGGTATGGGGAGACCCAGTACTTC
TRBV29-1	TRBJ2-5	13	few	TRBD1	CSVPDRGQETQYF	TGCAGCGTTCCTGACAGGGGACAAGAGACCCAGTACTTC
TRBV12-3/TRBV12-4	TRBJ2-3	16	.	TRBD1	CASSPQGPSSTDTQYF	TGTGCCAGCAGTCCACAGGGGCCATCTAGCACAGATACGCAGTATTTT
TRBV6-5	TRBJ2-3	15	.	TRBD2	CASSYSPSGADTQYF	TGTGCCAGCAGTTACTCTCCTAGCGGGGCAGATACGCAGTATTTT
TRBV3-1	TRBJ2-5	16	.	TRBD1	CASSVRTGGFQETQYF	TGTGCCAGCAGCGTCCGGACAGGGGGCTTCCAAGAGACCCAGTACTTC
TRBV20-1	TRBJ2-3	15	.	.	CSARVPGRHTDTQYF	TGCAGTGCTAGAGTGCCAGGGAGGCACACAGATACGCAGTATTTT
TRBV5-1	TRBJ2-5	14	.	.	CASSLGGSPQEQYF	TGCGCCAGCAGCTTGGGTGGCAGCCCCCAGGAGCAGTACTTC
TRBV4-3	TRBJ1-2	17	.	TRBD1	CASSHEPSVGQGRGYTF	TGCGCCAGCAGCCATGAGCCGAGTGTCGGACAGGGCAGGGGCTACACCTTC
TRBV29-1	TRBJ2-1	14	few	.	CSSEGLGSYNEQFF	TGCAGCTCCGAGGGTCTGGGGTCCTACAATGAGCAGTTCTTC
TRBV5-1	TRBJ2-7	14	.	.	CASSWRGPADEQYF	TGCGCCAGCAGCTGGAGGGGGCCAGCGGACGAGCAGTACTTC
TRBV29-1	TRBJ2-1	14	once	.	CSVRQKLTYNEQFF	TGCAGCGTTCGACAAAAGCTGACCTACAATGAGCAGTTCTTC
TRBV29-1	TRBJ2-7	14	.	.	CSDTEPGGDYEQYF	TGCAGCGACACGGAACCGGGCGGAGACTACGAGCAGTACTTC
TRBV5-1	TRBJ2-3	15	.	TRBD2	CASSSYSGKTDTQYF	TGCGCCAGCAGCTCATATAGCGGGAAGACAGATACGCAGTATTTT
TRBV12-3/TRBV12-4	TRBJ2-7	13	.	.	CASSLVSHNEQYF	TGTGCCAGCAGTTTAGTATCCCACAATGAGCAGTACTTC
TRBV7-8	TRBJ1-2	14	.	TRBD1	CASSYRDRAGGYTF	TGTGCCAGCAGCTACAGAGACAGGGCGGGCGGCTACACCTTC
TRBV12-3/TRBV12-4	TRBJ2-7	13	few	TRBD1	CASTTGQGDEQYF	TGTGCCAGCACTACTGGACAGGGGGACGAGCAGTACTTC
TRBV29-1	TRBJ2-3	14	.	TRBD1	CSGRGQGGTDTQYF	TGCAGCGGCAGGGGACAGGGAGGCACAGATACGCAGTATTTT
TRBV10-3	TRBJ2-1	13	once	TRBD1	CAIGGQVSDEQFF	TGTGCCATCGGAGGACAGGTTTCAGATGAGCAGTTCTTC
TRBV20-1	TRBJ1-1	12	.	.	CSASPGGGEAFF	TGCAGTGCTAGTCCGGGGGGCGGTGAAGCTTTCTTT
TRBV6-5	TRBJ1-1	16	.	TRBD1	CASSYSSTGQNTEAFF	TGTGCCAGCAGTTACTCGTCGACAGGGCAGAACACTGAAGCTTTCTTT
TRBV27	TRBJ2-7	13	few	.	CASSPSSQYEQYF	TGTGCCAGCAGTCCATCAAGCCAATACGAGCAGTACTTC
TRBV3-1	TRBJ2-3	15	.	TRBD1	CASSLSDRSTDTQYF	TGTGCCAGCAGCCTCTCGGACAGGAGCACAGATACGCAGTATTTT
TRBV12-3/TRBV12-4	TRBJ1-1	14	few	TRBD1	CASSPTGGATEAFF	TGTGCCAGCAGCCCCACAGGGGGCGCGACTGAAGCTTTCTTT
TRBV29-1	TRBJ2-7	12	.	.	CSVEDQGFEQYF	TGCAGCGTTGAAGATCAGGGGTTCGAGCAGTACTTC
TRBV7-2	TRBJ1-2	14	.	.	CASSLVRVGYGYTF	TGTGCCAGCAGCTTAGTCAGGGTGGGGTATGGCTACACCTTC
TRBV9	TRBJ2-1	15	.	TRBD2	CASSVDSGRFHEQFF	TGTGCCAGCAGCGTAGATAGCGGGAGGTTTCATGAGCAGTTCTTC
TRBV20-1	TRBJ2-7	15	.	TRBD2	CSARAGTSGIYEQYF	TGCAGTGCCCGGGCTGGGACTAGCGGGATCTACGAGCAGTACTTC
TRBV5-6	TRBJ1-2	14	.	.	CASSRSRASYGYTF	TGTGCCAGCAGCCGGAGTCGGGCTAGCTATGGCTACACCTTC
TRBV9	TRBJ1-1	13	.	.	CASSVATDTEAFF	TGTGCCAGCAGCGTAGCAACAGATACTGAAGCTTTCTTT
TRBV6-6	TRBJ2-3	16	few	.	CASSLDRALRADTQYF	TGTGCCAGCAGTCTAGACCGGGCCCTCCGGGCAGATACGCAGTATTTT
TRBV12-3/TRBV12-4	TRBJ2-7	13	few	TRBD2	CASRTSSSYEQYF	TGTGCCAGCAGGACTAGCAGCTCCTACGAGCAGTACTTC
TRBV27	TRBJ1-2	12	few	.	CATRTENYGYTF	TGTGCCACCCGGACAGAAAACTATGGCTACACCTTC
TRBV5-1	TRBJ1-1	16	.	TRBD1	CASSGERGLRNTEAFF	TGCGCCAGCAGCGGGGAGAGGGGGCTAAGGAACACTGAAGCTTTCTTT
TRBV29-1	TRBJ2-1	9	few	.	CSVDSEQFF	TGCAGCGTTGACAGTGAGCAGTTCTTC